This T cell receptor beta chain was captured by sequencing in a study of T cells after yellow fever vaccination (dated by TCRdb to the late 2010s). Regarding the research as a whole: The SMART-Seq v4 Ultra Low Input RNA kit was used to prepare libraries from fractions with low cell numbers. To follow T-cell clones before and after both primary and booster YFV17D yellow fever vaccination, bulk TCR alpha and beta repertoires underwent longitudinal sequencing. Two healthy male donors, one aged 18 to 30 and one aged 30 to 40 years, made up the cohort. Blood samples were taken at several timepoints before and after primary and secondary immunization, and bulk PBMC replicates and cell subsets were isolated. The research as a whole found: A small share of clonotypes was detected in both CD4 and CD8 compartments, with the overlap likely arising from convergent recombination. Because abundant contaminating clonotypes from the bulk population could be contained in FACS-sorted repertoires, computational filtering was required. The secondary T-cell response was found to be weaker but faster than the primary response, with a peak reached on day 5 rather than on day 15. Most clones expanded after primary vaccination (about 96% of CD4 and over 80% of CD8) were re-detected after the booster, suggesting that broad memory maintenance occurred. Because the study included only two donors, the extent to which the findings can be generalized is limited.

TCR cDNA was synthesized by 5'RACE template switching, which introduced a universal primer site and unique molecular identifiers. Priming for cDNA synthesis came from both the TCR alpha and TCR beta constant segments. Library amplification used two PCR steps, and the second PCR step added sample barcodes and sequencing adapters. Sequencing of the libraries was done on either Illumina HiSeq 2500 (2x100 bp) or NovaSeq (2x150 bp). Under the source paper's analysis protocol: MIGEC was used to demultiplex reads and collapse the reads into UMI consensus sequences, and MiXCR was used for V(D)J alignment. Using edgeR on replicate PBMC samples, clonotypes were called vaccine-responding if FDR was below 0.01 and the log2 fold change was above 5 up to day 15. Each bulk clonotype received a CD4 or CD8 identity based on whether the sequenced CD4 or CD8 repertoire contained that clonotype at higher abundance. TCRdb redid the processing of the public reads, applying fastp at Q25 and MiXCR, and retained in-frame beta chains. Identical CDR3 protein sequences are pooled into one entry, listed with their most common genes and DNA. The authors' filters were not applied to this entry. In all, the sample holds 140,000 to 150,000 distinct CDR3 sequences, and around 6.3% of those were seen once. The ten largest make up 0.55% to 0.7% of the sample.

Spanning cysteine to phenylalanine, the CDR3 consists of 12 amino acids. The sequence is cut down to CDR3 DNA, 36 bases in frame from base 1. Relative to germline, V is 3 bases shorter and J is 7 bases shorter, with 9 bases between their ends. The germline V gene (reference sequence) yields DFQATT for CDR1 and SNEGSKA for CDR2. This clonotype was counted ten times or more. Its antigen is not yet known. The sample holds no much larger clone one base away, and base qualities are not on file. This specimen's treatment or condition label, per the study, means: live attenuated yellow fever vaccine strain. A standard Ficoll-Paque protocol was used to isolate PBMCs from peripheral blood. CD4 and CD8 T-cell fractions were isolated with Dynabeads CD4 and CD8 positive selection kits. TriZol was used to extract RNA from bulk PBMCs, from CD4 and CD8 fractions, and from dextramer-positive and dextramer-negative fractions.

The TCR comes from a man aged 30-40 years who received the YFV17D yellow fever vaccine. The chain is assembled from TRBV20-1 and TRBJ2-2, with the D gene too uncertain to name. Here the sequenced sample was CD4+ T cells sorted from PBMCs, taken 10 days after the yellow fever booster vaccination. At the DNA level, the sequence is TGCAGTGCTAGTCAGGTCGGCGGGGAGCTGTTTTTT. Protein translation: CSASQVGGELFF.